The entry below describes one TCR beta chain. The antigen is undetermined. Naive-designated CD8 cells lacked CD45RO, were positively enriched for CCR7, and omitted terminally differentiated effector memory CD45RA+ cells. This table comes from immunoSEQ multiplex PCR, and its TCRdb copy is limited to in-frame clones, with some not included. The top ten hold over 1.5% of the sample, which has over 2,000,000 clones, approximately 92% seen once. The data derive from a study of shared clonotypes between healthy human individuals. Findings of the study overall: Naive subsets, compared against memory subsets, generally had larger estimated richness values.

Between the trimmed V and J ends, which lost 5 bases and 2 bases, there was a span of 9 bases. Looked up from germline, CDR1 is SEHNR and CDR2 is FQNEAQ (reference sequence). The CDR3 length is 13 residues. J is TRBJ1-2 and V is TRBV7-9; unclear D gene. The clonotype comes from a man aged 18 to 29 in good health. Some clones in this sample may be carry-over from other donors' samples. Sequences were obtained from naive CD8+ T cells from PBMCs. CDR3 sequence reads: CASSPTENYGYTF. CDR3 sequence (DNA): TGTGCCAGCAGCCCTACAGAAAACTATGGCTACACCTTC.